A few counts support the clone carrying this T cell receptor (beta chain). What it recognizes is unknown. The iRepertoire nested amplicon-rescue multiplex PCR amplified TCR alpha and beta CDR3s from RNA. TCRdb ran MiXCR on the multiplex PCR reads and lists one entry per CDR3 protein. This sample has about 140,000 distinct CDR3 sequences; roughly two fifths occur once, and the top ten carry 20% to 25%. The sample is drawn from a study of glioma-infiltrating T cells. Study-level points and caveats: Very few CDR3 sequences were shared between tissue and blood. Gliomas, especially low-grade, showed above-expected tissue-blood divergence; non-neoplastic patients showed below.

This TCR came from a human donor with low-grade glioma or glioblastoma, undergoing nonglioma brain surgery, or in good health (not recorded which). Sequenced: glioma tissue, nonneoplastic brain tissue, or PBMCs (not recorded which).

CDR3 residues: CAIRGTGSYEQYF. The CDR3 coding sequence is TGTGCCATCAGGGGGACAGGGTCCTACGAGCAGTACTTC. V gene TRBV10-3 combines with J gene TRBJ2-7, with 9 bases fitting TRBD1. CDR1 and CDR2 (germline): ENHRY, SYGVKD. This CDR3 comprises 13 residues. With V trimmed by 6 bases and J by 1 base, 1 base remained unmatched.